The rows below give T cell receptor beta chains drawn from one sample of a study of identical twins. TCRdb independently ran MiXCR on the 5' RACE reads; one entry per CDR3 protein. In the table there are 1.5 million to 2 million distinct CDR3 sequences, about 32% of which are singletons. The sequencing sample was made of cord blood. The source of these receptors is a newborn girl in good health. Both conserved end residues are part of each CDR3. D genes are given only for firm matches. Size values are once, few and many counts, or a class for expanded clones, and some rows have none.

D gene,J gene,clone size,V gene,CDR3 protein,CDR3 DNA
NA,TRBJ1-5,NA,TRBV21-1,CASSKRTGGEVQPQHF,TGTGCCAGCAGCAAAAGGACAGGGGGCGAGGTTCAGCCCCAGCATTTT
TRBD1,TRBJ1-1,few,TRBV18,CASSPSDRDAEAFF,TGTGCCAGCTCACCCTCGGACAGGGACGCTGAAGCTTTCTTT
TRBD1,TRBJ2-7,few,TRBV12-3/TRBV12-4,CASSRIDRGAPYEQYF,TGTGCCAGCAGCCGCATTGACAGGGGAGCACCCTACGAGCAGTACTTC
NA,TRBJ2-3,once,TRBV12-3/TRBV12-4,CASGVLRGTASTDTQYF,TGTGCCAGCGGTGTTCTGAGGGGTACGGCTAGCACAGATACGCAGTATTTT
NA,TRBJ2-4,few,TRBV5-1,CASSPLGGPAKNIQYF,TGCGCCAGCAGCCCACTGGGGGGGCCAGCCAAAAACATTCAGTACTTC
TRBD2,TRBJ2-1,few,TRBV12-3/TRBV12-4,CASRSSGGFYNEQFF,TGTGCCAGTCGGTCTAGCGGGGGATTCTACAATGAGCAGTTCTTC
TRBD2,TRBJ2-7,many,TRBV20-1,CSASKTSSYEQYF,TGCAGTGCTAGTAAGACTAGCAGCTACGAGCAGTACTTC
NA,TRBJ2-1,few,TRBV20-1,CSASRGGLSYNEQFF,TGCAGTGCTAGCCGCGGGGGCCTCTCCTACAATGAGCAGTTCTTC
TRBD2,TRBJ2-5,once,TRBV20-1,CSAAPGLAVQYF,TGCAGTGCGGCCCCGGGACTAGCGGTTCAGTACTTC
NA,TRBJ1-1,NA,TRBV6-1,CASSEVGEAFF,TGTGCCAGCAGTGAAGTTGGGGAAGCTTTCTTT
TRBD2,TRBJ2-5,NA,TRBV19,CASSSTSGSDQETQYF,TGTGCCAGTAGTTCCACTAGCGGGAGTGATCAAGAGACCCAGTACTTC
TRBD2,TRBJ2-1,NA,TRBV10-3,CAISSTSGRFSSYNEQFF,TGTGCCATCAGTTCCACTAGCGGGAGGTTTAGCTCCTACAATGAGCAGTTCTTC
TRBD1,TRBJ2-7,few,TRBV6-5,CASSYMGQFYEQYF,TGTGCCAGCAGTTACATGGGACAGTTCTACGAGCAGTACTTC
TRBD2,TRBJ2-1,NA,TRBV20-1,CSARPRLADNEQFF,TGCAGTGCTAGACCCCGACTAGCGGACAATGAGCAGTTCTTC
TRBD2,TRBJ2-5,NA,TRBV20-1,CSVPGLTQYF,TGCAGTGTTCCGGGACTAACCCAGTACTTC
NA,TRBJ2-7,few,TRBV7-9,CASSLPASDEQYF,TGTGCCAGCAGCTTACCAGCATCGGACGAGCAGTACTTC
TRBD2,TRBJ2-7,few,TRBV4-2,CASSQGLRENNEQYF,TGTGCCAGCAGCCAAGGCCTGCGGGAGAACAATGAGCAGTACTTC
NA,TRBJ1-2,NA,TRBV28,CASSRPNRIYTF,TGTGCCAGCAGCCGCCCAAACAGGATCTACACCTTC
NA,TRBJ2-1,few,TRBV10-3,CAISEPTYNEQFF,TGTGCCATCAGTGAGCCTACCTACAATGAGCAGTTCTTC
TRBD2,TRBJ2-3,NA,TRBV2,CASSVRLAVTDTQYF,TGTGCCAGCAGTGTGCGACTAGCGGTCACAGATACGCAGTATTTT